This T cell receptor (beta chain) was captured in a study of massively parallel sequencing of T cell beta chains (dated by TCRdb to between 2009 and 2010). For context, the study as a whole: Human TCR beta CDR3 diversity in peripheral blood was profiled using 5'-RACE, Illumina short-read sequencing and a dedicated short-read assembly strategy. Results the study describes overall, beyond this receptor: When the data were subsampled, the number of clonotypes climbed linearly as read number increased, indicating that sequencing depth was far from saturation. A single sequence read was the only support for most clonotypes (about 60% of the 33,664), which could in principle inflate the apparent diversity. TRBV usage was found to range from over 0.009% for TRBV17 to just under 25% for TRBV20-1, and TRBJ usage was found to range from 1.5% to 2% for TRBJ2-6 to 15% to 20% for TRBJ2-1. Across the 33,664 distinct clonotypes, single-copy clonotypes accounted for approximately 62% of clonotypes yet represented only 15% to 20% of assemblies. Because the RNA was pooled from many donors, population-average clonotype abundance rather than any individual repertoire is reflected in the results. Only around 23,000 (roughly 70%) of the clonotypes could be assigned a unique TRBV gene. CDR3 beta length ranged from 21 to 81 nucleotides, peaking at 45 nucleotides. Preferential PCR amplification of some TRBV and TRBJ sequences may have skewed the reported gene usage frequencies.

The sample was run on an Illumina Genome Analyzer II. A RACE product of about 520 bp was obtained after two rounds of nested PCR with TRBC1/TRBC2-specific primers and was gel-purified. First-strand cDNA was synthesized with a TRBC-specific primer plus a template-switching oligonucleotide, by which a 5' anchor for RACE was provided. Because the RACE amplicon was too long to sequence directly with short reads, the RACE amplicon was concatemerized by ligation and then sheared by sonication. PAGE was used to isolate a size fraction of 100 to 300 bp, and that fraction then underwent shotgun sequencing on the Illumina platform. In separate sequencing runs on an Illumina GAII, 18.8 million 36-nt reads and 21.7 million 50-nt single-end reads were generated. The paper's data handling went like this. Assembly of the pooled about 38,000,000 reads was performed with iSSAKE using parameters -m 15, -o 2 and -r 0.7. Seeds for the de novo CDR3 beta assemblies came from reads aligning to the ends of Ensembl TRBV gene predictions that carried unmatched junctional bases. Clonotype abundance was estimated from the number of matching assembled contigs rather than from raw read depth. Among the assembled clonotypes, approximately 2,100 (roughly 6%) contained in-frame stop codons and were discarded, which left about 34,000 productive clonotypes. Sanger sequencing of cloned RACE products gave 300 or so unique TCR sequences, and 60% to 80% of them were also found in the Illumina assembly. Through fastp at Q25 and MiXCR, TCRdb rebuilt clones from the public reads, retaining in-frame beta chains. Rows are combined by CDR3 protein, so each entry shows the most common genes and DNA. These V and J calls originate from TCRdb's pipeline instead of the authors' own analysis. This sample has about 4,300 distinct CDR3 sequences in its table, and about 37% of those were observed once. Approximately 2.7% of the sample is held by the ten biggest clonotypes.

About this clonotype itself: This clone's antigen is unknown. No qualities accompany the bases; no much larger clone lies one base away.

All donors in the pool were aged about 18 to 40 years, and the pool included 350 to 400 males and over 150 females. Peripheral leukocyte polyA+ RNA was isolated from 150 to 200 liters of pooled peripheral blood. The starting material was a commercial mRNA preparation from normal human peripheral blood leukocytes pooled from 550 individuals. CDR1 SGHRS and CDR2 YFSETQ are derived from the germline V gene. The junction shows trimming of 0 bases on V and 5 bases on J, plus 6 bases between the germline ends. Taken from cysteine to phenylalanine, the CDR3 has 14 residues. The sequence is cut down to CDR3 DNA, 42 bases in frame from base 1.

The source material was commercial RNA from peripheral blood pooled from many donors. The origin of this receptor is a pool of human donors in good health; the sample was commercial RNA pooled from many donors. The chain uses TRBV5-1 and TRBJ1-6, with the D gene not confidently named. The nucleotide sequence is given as TGCGCCAGCAGCTTGGGCCGGGATAATTCACCCCTCCACTTT. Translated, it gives CASSLGRDNSPLHF.